The TCR beta chain under discussion was sequenced for a study of blood T cells in healthy people across ages. The study's findings and limits: Roughly linearly, TCR beta diversity per million T cells fell as age increased.

Concerning this clonotype: Its specificity is not known.

Germline assignment: CDR1 GTSNPN and CDR2 SVGIG (reference sequence). The length of the CDR3 is 14 residues. V dropped 2 bases and J dropped 4 bases, with 14 bases sitting between them. A sample-barcoded 5' primer and a J-beta primer mix were used in a second PCR of roughly 6 to 11 cycles. Per sample, CDR3-containing paired-end reads numbered at least 3 million. MiXCR, run by TCRdb on the 5' RACE reads, gives a single entry per CDR3 protein. The sample yields about 1.6 million distinct CDR3 sequences, about 35% seen once. V usage is TRBV30 and J usage is TRBJ1-2, with no clear D. This sequence was found in a woman aged 25 to 39 in good health. The sample comprised blood. The CDR3 coding sequence is TGTGCCTGGAGTAGGGCAGGATACTCCTATGGCTACACCTTC. This translates into CAWSRAGYSYGYTF.